One sample yielded the 19 T cell receptor beta chains listed below, sequenced in a study of T cell responses to AZD1222 COVID-19 vaccine. This table comes from immunoSEQ multiplex PCR, and its TCRdb copy is limited to in-frame clones, with some not included. The sample comprises 100,000 to 140,000 clones, 70% to 90% of which are singletons, and 4.5% to 6% rests with the top ten. The sample here was peripheral blood, taken 28 days after the second AZD1222 dose. These receptors were taken from an adult who received the AZD1222 COVID-19 vaccine.

V is TRBV7-6 and J is TRBJ2-7; the match to TRBD1 covers 8 bases. The CDR3 sequence is 13 residues long. The trim removed 5 bases at V and 4 bases at J, leaving 4 bases unmatched. Germline loops: CDR1 SGHVS, CDR2 FNYEAQ. The CDR3 region is CASSQGAHYEQYF. CDR3 bases: TGTGCCAGCAGCCAGGGGGCGCATTACGAGCAGTACTTC.

The chain joins TRBV4-2 to TRBJ1-5, with D maybe TRBD1 (6 bases). Trimming stripped 0 bases from V and 6 bases from J, with 9 bases between. Germline V gene data show CDR1 as LGHNA and CDR2 as YNFKEQ. The CDR3 contains 14 residues. The CDR3 is CASSQEQQGQPQHF. In DNA form, the CDR3 reads TGTGCCAGCAGCCAAGAACAACAGGGTCAGCCCCAGCATTTT.

This sequence joins TRBV4-3 and TRBJ2-2; 8 bases fit TRBD1. The CDR3 contains 15 residues. Looked up from germline, CDR1 is LGHNA and CDR2 is YSLEER. J was trimmed by 7 bases and V by 4 bases; bases with no gene match: 8. CDR3 bases: TGCGCCAGCAGCCTCACAGGGGGAGTCCGCGGGGAGCTGTTTTTT. It is translated as CASSLTGGVRGELFF.

This clone appeared a few times. Distinct nucleotide sequences in the sample also encode this CDR3. The chain has TRBV29-1 and TRBJ1-1; D not certain. V shed 4 bases and J shed 7 bases, with 7 bases lying between them. This CDR3 has 10 residues. Germline V gives CDR1 SQVTM, CDR2 ANQGSEA. The CDR3 spells CSVVTREAFF. The CDR3 nucleotides read TGCAGCGTTGTAACCCGTGAAGCTTTCTTT.

The chain links TRBV24-1 to TRBJ1-2; weak D call: TRBD1 (5 bases). V shed 4 bases and J shed 1 base, with 9 bases lying between them. The CDR3 covers 14 residues. Germline CDR1 KGHDR, CDR2 SFDVKD. The CDR3 is CATSEGRSNYGYTF. The CDR3, as DNA: TGTGCCACCAGTGAGGGACGTAGTAACTATGGCTACACCTTC.

This clone was observed once. This chain connects TRBV3-1 (or the pseudogene TRBV3-2) to TRBJ1-5, with D possibly being TRBD1 (5 bases). The germline CDR1 and CDR2 sequences are LGHDT and YNNKEL (reference sequence). CDR3 length equals 15 residues. Trimming took off 1 base at V and 6 bases at J, with 13 bases between the two ends. CDR3 nucleotides: TGTGCCAGCAGCCAAGTGGCAGGGACCGGTCAGCCCCAGCATTTT. It encodes CASSQVAGTGQPQHF.

This chain links TRBV24-1 with TRBJ1-2; no reliable D call. The germline V gene encodes CDR1 KGHDR and CDR2 SFDVKD. V lost 7 bases and J 4 bases, leaving 12 bases between the germline ends. CDR3 length: 13 amino acids. CDR3 sequence (DNA): TGTGCCACCAGCCGGCTTACCTTCTATGGCTACACCTTC. Amino acids: CATSRLTFYGYTF.

V usage is TRBV7-6 and J usage is TRBJ2-3; 7 bases are a match to TRBD1. The CDR3 length is 17 residues. The germline CDR1 and CDR2 sequences are SGHVS and FNYEAQ. V lost 2 bases to trimming and J lost 5 bases; unmatched junction nucleotides: 13. The CDR3 region is CASSLYPGQASGDTQYF. In nucleotides, the CDR3 is TGTGCCAGCAGCTTATACCCCGGACAGGCAAGTGGAGATACGCAGTATTTT. Based on the CDR3 plus reference TRBV7-6 and TRBJ2-3, the full variable domain is GAGVSQSPRYKVTKRGQDVALRCDPISGHVSLYWYRQALGQGPEFLTYFNYEAQQDKSGLPNDRFSAERPEGSISTLTIQRTEQRDSAMYRCASSLYPGQASGDTQYFGPGTRLTVL.

This clone has a single count. The chain couples TRBV19 to TRBJ2-7; D gene unclear. V was pared by 1 base and J by 4 bases, with 14 bases between. The CDR3 sequence is 15 residues long. Germline values: CDR1 LNHDA, CDR2 SQIVND (reference sequence). The CDR3 sequence: CASSIGWSREYEQYF. CDR3 nucleotides: TGTGCCAGTAGTATAGGGTGGTCTAGAGAGTACGAGCAGTACTTC.

The chain combines TRBV5-1 with TRBJ2-1, with 7 bases that match TRBD2. The CDR3 covers 14 residues. Per germline, CDR1 SGHRS and CDR2 YFSETQ. V was clipped by 0 bases and J by 12 bases; unmatched bases: 9. CDR3 coding DNA: TGCGCCAGCAGCTTGGTGGCTAGCGGACCAGGGCAGTTCTTC. Protein sequence: CASSLVASGPGQFF.

The chain couples TRBV28 to TRBJ1-6, with D tentatively TRBD1 (5 bases). The CDR3 length is 15 residues. Germline V gene lookup returns CDR1 MDHEN and CDR2 SYDVKM. Trimming left V 7 bases short and J 1 base short, with 11 bases between. The CDR3 spells CASIPRASYNSPLHF. CDR3 nucleotides: TGTGCCAGCATCCCCAGGGCATCCTATAATTCACCCCTCCACTTT.

This CDR3 reads CASSPPATGGTEAFF. DNA of the CDR3: TGTGCCAGCTCACCACCGGCGACAGGGGGCACTGAAGCTTTCTTT. The chain carries TRBV18 and TRBJ1-1; 9 bases line up with TRBD1. Germline values: CDR1 KGHSH, CDR2 LQKENI. V trimming: 0 bases; J trimming: 4 bases; junction bases outside the gene matches: 3. The CDR3 is 15 residues long.

This sequence joins TRBV18 and TRBJ2-5; D is perhaps TRBD1 (7 bases). V was clipped by 6 bases and J by 1 base, with 18 bases between them. Germline V gives CDR1 KGHSH, CDR2 LQKENI. The length of the CDR3 is 16 residues. DNA of the CDR3: TGTGCCAGCTCTCCTAATCCAGGGGGGAGCCAAGAGACCCAGTACTTC. Translating gives CASSPNPGGSQETQYF. Together with reference TRBV18 and TRBJ2-5, the CDR3 gives the full variable domain: NAGVMQNPRHLVRRRGQEARLRCSPMKGHSHVYWYRQLPEEGLKFMVYLQKENIIDESGMPKERFSAEFPKEGPSILRIQQVVRGDSAAYFCASSPNPGGSQETQYFGPGTRLLVL.

The chain combines TRBV7-8 with TRBJ1-2, with D perhaps matching TRBD1 (5 bases). V shed 4 bases and J shed 0 bases, with 12 bases lying between them. The V gene's germline CDR1 is SGHVS and CDR2 FQNEAQ. The CDR3 is 15 amino acids. This chain's CDR3 is CASSSPGGANYGYTF. CDR3 DNA: TGTGCCAGCAGCTCGCCCGGGGGAGCTAACTATGGCTACACCTTC.

V is TRBV20-1 and J is TRBJ1-2, with a tentative D call TRBD1 (6 bases). Germline V gene lookup returns CDR1 DFQATT and CDR2 SNEGSKA (reference sequence). V lost 3 bases and J 8 bases, leaving 16 bases between the germline ends. This CDR3 spans 13 amino acids. The CDR3 sequence: CSASSGGAGGYTF. CDR3 sequence (DNA): TGCAGTGCTAGTTCGGGGGGCGCTGGAGGCTACACCTTC.

The chain links TRBV5-6 to TRBJ1-1, with D perhaps matching TRBD1 (5 bases). The CDR3 is 18 residues long. V lost 1 base and J 0 bases, leaving 19 bases between the germline ends. Germline V lookup: CDR1 SGHDT, CDR2 YYEEEE. The CDR3 loop reads CASSLRLGVKGVNTEAFF. The CDR3 DNA reads as TGTGCCAGCAGCTTGAGACTAGGGGTGAAAGGGGTGAACACTGAAGCTTTCTTT.

The chain links TRBV15 to TRBJ1-5, with D uncertain. Germline CDR1 reads LNHNV; CDR2 reads YYDKDF (reference sequence). This CDR3 has 14 residues. Trimming pared 1 base from V and 3 bases from J, leaving 7 bases between. As DNA, the CDR3 is TGTGCCACCAGCAGAGGGGAGGCCAATCAGCCCCAGCATTTT. Its translation: CATSRGEANQPQHF.

The genes are TRBV4-3 and TRBJ1-2; 9 bases line up with TRBD1. The junction had 4 bases not matched to a gene; V was cut back by 1 base and J by 4 bases. The CDR3 spans 15 residues. Germline V gene sequence: CDR1 LGHNA, CDR2 YSLEER. Here the CDR3 DNA reads TGCGCCAGCAGCCAAGGGGGGACAGGGCTCTATGGCTACACCTTC. This translates into CASSQGGTGLYGYTF.

The chain carries TRBV12-3 or TRBV12-4 and TRBJ1-1; D is undetermined. There are 12 residues in the CDR3. Trimming removed 2 bases from V and 7 bases from J, with 8 bases in between. Here the CDR3 reads CASSLTEIEAFF. The CDR3 DNA is TGTGCCAGCAGTTTAACAGAGATTGAAGCTTTCTTT.